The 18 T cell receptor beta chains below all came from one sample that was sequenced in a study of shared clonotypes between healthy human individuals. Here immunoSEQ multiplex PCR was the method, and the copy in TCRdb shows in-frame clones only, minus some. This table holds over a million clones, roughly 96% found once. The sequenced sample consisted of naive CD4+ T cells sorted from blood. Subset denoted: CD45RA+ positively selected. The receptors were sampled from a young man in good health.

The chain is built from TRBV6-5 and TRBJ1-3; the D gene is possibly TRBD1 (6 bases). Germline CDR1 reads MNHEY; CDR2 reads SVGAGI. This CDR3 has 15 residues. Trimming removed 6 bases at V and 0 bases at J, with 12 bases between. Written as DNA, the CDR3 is TGTGCCAGCAGGCGGGACAAGAGCTCTGGAAACACCATATATTTT. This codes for CASRRDKSSGNTIYF.

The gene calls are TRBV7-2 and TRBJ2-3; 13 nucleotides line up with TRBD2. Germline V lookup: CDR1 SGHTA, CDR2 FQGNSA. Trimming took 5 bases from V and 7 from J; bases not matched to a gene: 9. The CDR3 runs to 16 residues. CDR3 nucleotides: TGTGCCAGCAGCCTAGGACTAGCGGGAGTTTTACATACGCAGTATTTT. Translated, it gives CASSLGLAGVLHTQYF.

CDR3 DNA: TGTGCCAGCAGCACCGGGCACTTAGGGGGGCGGGGGGTCAGCACAGATACGCAGTATTTT. It codes for CASSTGHLGGRGVSTDTQYF. The V gene is TRBV7-3, the J gene TRBJ2-3, with 8 positions matching TRBD2. The CDR3 loop spans 20 amino acids. Germline V gene sequence: CDR1 SGHTA, CDR2 FQGTGA. The junction had 19 bases not matched to a gene; V was cut back by 5 bases and J by 0 bases.

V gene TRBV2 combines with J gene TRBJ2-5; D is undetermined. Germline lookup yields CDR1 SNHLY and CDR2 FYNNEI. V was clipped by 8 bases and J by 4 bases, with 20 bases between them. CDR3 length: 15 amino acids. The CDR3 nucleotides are TGTGCCAGCCTCGGGCAGGATTTATTCGGAGAGACCCAGTACTTC. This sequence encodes CASLGQDLFGETQYF.

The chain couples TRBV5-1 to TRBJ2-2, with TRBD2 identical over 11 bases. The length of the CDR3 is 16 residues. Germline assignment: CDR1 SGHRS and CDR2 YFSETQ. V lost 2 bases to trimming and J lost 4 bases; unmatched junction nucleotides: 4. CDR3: CASSFISGRGTGELFF. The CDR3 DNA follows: TGCGCCAGCAGCTTCATTAGCGGGAGGGGCACCGGGGAGCTGTTTTTT.

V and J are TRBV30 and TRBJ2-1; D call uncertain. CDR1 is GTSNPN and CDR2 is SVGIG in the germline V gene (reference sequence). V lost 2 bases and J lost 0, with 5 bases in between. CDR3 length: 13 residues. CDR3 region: CAWSKSSYNEQFF. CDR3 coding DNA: TGTGCCTGGAGTAAGAGCTCCTACAATGAGCAGTTCTTC.

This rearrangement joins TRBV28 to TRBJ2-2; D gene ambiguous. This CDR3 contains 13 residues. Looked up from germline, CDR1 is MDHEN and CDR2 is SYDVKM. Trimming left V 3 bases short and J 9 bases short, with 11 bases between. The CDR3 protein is CASSLIGSWELFF. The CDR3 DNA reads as TGTGCCAGCAGTTTGATTGGCAGCTGGGAGCTGTTTTTT.

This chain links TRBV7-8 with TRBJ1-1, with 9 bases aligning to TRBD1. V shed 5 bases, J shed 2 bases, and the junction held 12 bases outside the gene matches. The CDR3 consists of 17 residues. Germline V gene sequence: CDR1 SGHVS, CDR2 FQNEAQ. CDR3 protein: CASSQSRDRVFNTEAFF. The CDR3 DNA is TGTGCCAGCAGCCAGTCCCGGGACAGGGTTTTTAACACTGAAGCTTTCTTT.

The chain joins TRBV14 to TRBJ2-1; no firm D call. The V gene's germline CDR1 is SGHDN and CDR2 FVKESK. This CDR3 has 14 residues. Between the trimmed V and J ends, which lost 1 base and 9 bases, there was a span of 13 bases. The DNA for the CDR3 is TGTGCCAGCAGCCAAGGGGTTAGGCGGAGTGAGCAGTTCTTC. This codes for CASSQGVRRSEQFF. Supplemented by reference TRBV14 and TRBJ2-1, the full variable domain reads EAGVTQFPSHSVIEKGQTVTLRCDPISGHDNLYWYRRVMGKEIKFLLHFVKESKQDESGMPNNRFLAERTGGTYSTLKVQPAELEDSGVYFCASSQGVRRSEQFFGPGTRLTVL.

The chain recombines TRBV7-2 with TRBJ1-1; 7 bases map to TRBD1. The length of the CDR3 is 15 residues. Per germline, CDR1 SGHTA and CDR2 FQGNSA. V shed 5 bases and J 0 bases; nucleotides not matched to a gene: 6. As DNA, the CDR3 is TGTGCCAGCAGCCTGACGACAGGGCTGAACACTGAAGCTTTCTTT. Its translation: CASSLTTGLNTEAFF.

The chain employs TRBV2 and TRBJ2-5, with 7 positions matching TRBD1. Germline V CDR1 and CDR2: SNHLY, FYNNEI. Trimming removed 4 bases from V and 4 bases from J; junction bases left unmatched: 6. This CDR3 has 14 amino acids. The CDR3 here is CASSGLTGTETQYF. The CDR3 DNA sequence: TGTGCCAGCAGTGGGCTGACAGGGACAGAGACCCAGTACTTC. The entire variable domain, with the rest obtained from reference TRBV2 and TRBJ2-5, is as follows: EPEVTQTPSHQVTQMGQEVILRCVPISNHLYFYWYRQILGQKVEFLVSFYNNEISEKSEIFDDQFSVERPDGSNFTLKIRSTKLEDSAMYFCASSGLTGTETQYFGPGTRLLVL.

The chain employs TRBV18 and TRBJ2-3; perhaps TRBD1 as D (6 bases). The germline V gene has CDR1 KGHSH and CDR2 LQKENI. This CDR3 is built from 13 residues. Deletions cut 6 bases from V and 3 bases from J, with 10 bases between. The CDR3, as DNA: TGTGCCAGCTCGTCCCAGGGGACAGATACGCAGTATTTT. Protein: CASSSQGTDTQYF.

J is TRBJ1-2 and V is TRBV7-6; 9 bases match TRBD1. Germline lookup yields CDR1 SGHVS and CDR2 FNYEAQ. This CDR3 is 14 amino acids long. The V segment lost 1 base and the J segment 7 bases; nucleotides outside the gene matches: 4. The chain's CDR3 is CASSLGTGAIGYTF. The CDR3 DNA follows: TGTGCCAGCAGCTTAGGGACAGGGGCTATTGGCTACACCTTC.

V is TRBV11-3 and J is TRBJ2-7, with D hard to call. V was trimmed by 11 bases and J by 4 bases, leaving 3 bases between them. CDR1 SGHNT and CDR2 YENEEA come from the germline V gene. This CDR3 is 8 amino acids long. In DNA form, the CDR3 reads TGTGCCGGATACGAGCAGTACTTC. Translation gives CAGYEQYF. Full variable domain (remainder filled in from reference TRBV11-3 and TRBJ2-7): EAGVVQSPRYKIIEKKQPVAFWCNPISGHNTLYWYLQNLGQGPELLIRYENEEAVDDSQLPKDRFSAERLKGVDSTLKIQPAELGDSAVYLCAGYEQYFGPGTRLTVT.

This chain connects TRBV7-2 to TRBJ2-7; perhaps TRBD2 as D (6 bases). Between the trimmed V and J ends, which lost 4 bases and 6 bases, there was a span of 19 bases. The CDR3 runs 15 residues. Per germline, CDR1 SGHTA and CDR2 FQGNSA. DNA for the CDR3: TGTGCCAGCAGCTGGGGGGTTACCGCTGGCTTCGAGCAGTACTTC. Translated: CASSWGVTAGFEQYF. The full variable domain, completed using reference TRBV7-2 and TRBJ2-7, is GAGVSQSPSNKVTEKGKDVELRCDPISGHTALYWYRQSLGQGLEFLIYFQGNSAPDKSGLPSDRFSAERTGGSVSTLTIQRTQQEDSAVYLCASSWGVTAGFEQYFGPGTRLTVT.

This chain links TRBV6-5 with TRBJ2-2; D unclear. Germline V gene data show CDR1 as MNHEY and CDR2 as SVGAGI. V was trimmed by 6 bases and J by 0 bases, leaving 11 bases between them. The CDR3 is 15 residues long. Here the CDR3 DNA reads TGTGCCAGCAGGCCTACAGTCGCGAACACCGGGGAGCTGTTTTTT. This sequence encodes CASRPTVANTGELFF.

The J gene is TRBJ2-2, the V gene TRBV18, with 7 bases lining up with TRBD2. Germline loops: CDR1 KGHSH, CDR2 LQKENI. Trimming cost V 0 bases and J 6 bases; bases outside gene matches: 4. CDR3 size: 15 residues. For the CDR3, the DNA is TGTGCCAGCTCACCACCTTCTGGGAGGGCCGGGGAGCTGTTTTTT. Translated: CASSPPSGRAGELFF.

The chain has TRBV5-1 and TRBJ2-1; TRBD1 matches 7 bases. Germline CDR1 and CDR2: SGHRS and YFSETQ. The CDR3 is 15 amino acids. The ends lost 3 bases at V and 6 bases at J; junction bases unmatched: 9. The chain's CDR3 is CASSWPLGQINEQFF. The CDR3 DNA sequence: TGCGCCAGCAGCTGGCCCTTGGGACAGATCAATGAGCAGTTCTTC.